One sample yielded the 2 T cell receptor beta chains listed below, sequenced in a study of cytomegalovirus exposure and HLA in healthy donors. Primers: 60 Vbeta forward and 13 Jbeta reverse. Data came from immunoSEQ multiplex PCR; TCRdb stores just in-frame clones and leaves some out. The table has about 140,000 clones, less than 80% seen once. Sequences were obtained from PBMCs. The receptors come from a woman in her fifties or sixties in good health and CMV-seropositive.

J is TRBJ2-1 and V is TRBV5-1; 7 positions match TRBD2. The CDR3 spans 15 residues. CDR1 is SGHRS, CDR2 YFSETQ, per germline. Unmatched junction bases numbered 8, after V lost 4 bases and J lost 4 bases. The CDR3 region has the DNA TGCGCCAGCAGCCAGACTAGCCCAGAGTACAATGAGCAGTTCTTC. Its translation: CASSQTSPEYNEQFF.

This clone was detected once. The V and J genes are TRBV7-9 and TRBJ2-3; the D is unclear. The CDR3 runs 13 residues. Germline CDR1 SEHNR, CDR2 FQNEAQ (reference sequence). The V end was cut by 11 bases, the J end by 0 bases, with 12 bases between. DNA for the CDR3: TGTGCCGGTTCTGAGGCTAGCACAGATACGCAGTATTTT. Its protein is CAGSEASTDTQYF.